Presented here are 13 T cell receptor beta chains from one specimen sequenced in a study of cytomegalovirus exposure and HLA in healthy donors. Libraries were prepared by immunoSEQ multiplex PCR; TCRdb keeps only in-frame clonotypes and omits some of them. The sample includes under 200,000 clones, about 90% seen only once; the top ten take over 9%. The sample taken for sequencing was PBMCs. The receptors derive from a young woman in good health and CMV-seropositive.

This clone was seen a single time. The chain carries TRBV6-4 and TRBJ2-7; tentatively, D is TRBD1 (5 bases). The V gene's germline CDR1 is MRHNA and CDR2 SNTAGT. The CDR3 is 13 amino acids. The CDR3, as DNA: TGTGTTTTTCCGGCTCGAGACAGCTACGAGCAGTACTTC. Protein sequence: CVFPARDSYEQYF.

The chain carries TRBV30 and TRBJ1-2; 9 positions match TRBD1. The CDR3 loop spans 14 amino acids. Germline V lookup: CDR1 GTSNPN, CDR2 SVGIG (reference sequence). Trimming at V came to 3 bases and at J to 2 bases, leaving 4 bases not matched to a gene. This CDR3 is CAWRKGTGNYGYTF. CDR3 in DNA: TGTGCCTGGAGGAAGGGGACAGGGAACTATGGCTACACCTTC.

The chain combines TRBV7-9 with TRBJ2-5; D not certain. Germline V gene data show CDR1 as SEHNR and CDR2 as FQNEAQ (reference sequence). The CDR3 totals 15 residues. Trimming took off 1 base at V and 4 bases at J, with 13 bases between the two ends. The chain's CDR3 is CASSLVSLVRETQYF. The CDR3 region has the DNA TGTGCCAGCAGCTTAGTTTCCTTAGTTCGAGAGACCCAGTACTTC.

The rearrangement joins TRBV28 to TRBJ2-3, with a weak D call TRBD2 (6 bases). The germline CDR1 and CDR2 sequences are MDHEN and SYDVKM. V was clipped by 8 bases and J by 0 bases, with 15 bases between them. The CDR3 is 15 residues long. CDR3 region: CASLRRAVSTDTQYF. In nucleotides, the CDR3 is TGTGCCAGCCTAAGGAGGGCCGTAAGCACAGATACGCAGTATTTT.

The V gene is TRBV5-6, the J gene TRBJ1-1, with a weak D call TRBD1 (6 bases). This CDR3 comprises 16 residues. Germline CDR1 SGHDT, CDR2 YYEEEE. With 2 bases removed from V and 0 bases from J, the gap between germline ends came to 14 bases. The CDR3 region has the DNA TGTGCCAGCAGCTTTAGGGGGTATAAGTTGAACACTGAAGCTTTCTTT. As protein: CASSFRGYKLNTEAFF.

The chain carries TRBV11-1 and TRBJ2-5; tentative D call: TRBD2 (6 bases). The germline V gene has CDR1 SGHAT and CDR2 FQDESV (reference sequence). The CDR3 sequence is 14 residues long. V gave up 7 bases and J gave up 5 bases, with 17 bases separating them. The CDR3 reads CASTTPGVGETQYF. The CDR3 region has the DNA TGTGCCAGCACCACCCCGGGGGTCGGTGAGACCCAGTACTTC.

V is TRBV4-1 and J is TRBJ2-5; 13 bases map to TRBD2. CDR1 is MGHRA and CDR2 is YSYEKL in the germline V gene. V lost 1 base and J lost 5; bases outside the gene matches: 10. The CDR3 consists of 18 residues. CDR3 DNA sequence: TGCGCCAGCAGCCAAGTTTGGACTAGCGGGAGTAGCGGGGAGACCCAGTACTTC. This sequence encodes CASSQVWTSGSSGETQYF.

This chain joins TRBV21-1 and TRBJ1-2; the D segment call TRBD1 is taken from the table without a DNA check. TRBV21-1 is described as a pseudogene. The CDR3 runs 18 residues. The DNA of the CDR3 is TGTGCCAGCAGCAATCGTCTTGGACAGGGTATTTTTATTGATGGCTACACCTTC. It encodes CASSNRLGQGIFIDGYTF.

V usage is TRBV5-5 and J usage is TRBJ2-7; D might be TRBD1 (6 bases). The V gene lost 5 bases and the J gene lost 0 bases, with 9 bases spanning the gap. In germline, CDR1 is SGHKS, CDR2 YYEKEE (reference sequence). The CDR3 has 13 residues. CDR3 DNA sequence: TGTGCCAGCAGAACAGGGAGCTCCTACGAGCAGTACTTC. Encoded protein: CASRTGSSYEQYF.

The chain employs TRBV5-1 and TRBJ2-7; 9 nucleotides match TRBD2. The CDR3 length is 14 residues. Germline CDR1 SGHRS, CDR2 YFSETQ. V trimming: 3 bases; J trimming: 2 bases; junction bases outside the gene matches: 3. CDR3 DNA: TGCGCCAGCAGCTCTTCTAGCGGGACCTACGAGCAGTACTTC. As protein: CASSSSSGTYEQYF.

The chain couples TRBV2 to TRBJ1-4, with a tentative D call TRBD1 (6 bases). The CDR3 is made up of 14 amino acids. Trimming left V 3 bases short and J 8 bases short, with 13 bases between. Germline CDR1 reads SNHLY; CDR2 reads FYNNEI. CDR3 DNA: TGTGCCAGCAGTGACGCACAGGGTGGGGAAAAACTGTTTTTT. Translating gives CASSDAQGGEKLFF.

This clone appeared a single time. The V gene is TRBV30, the J gene TRBJ1-5; TRBD1 is a possible D gene (6 bases). V lost 6 bases, J lost 1 base, and 19 bases lay in between. CDR1 is GTSNPN and CDR2 is SVGIG in the germline V gene (reference sequence). This CDR3 region has 16 residues. The CDR3 DNA is TGTGCCTGCGATCCCGGGGGGCCGGGAAGCAATCAGCCCCAGCATTTT. Its protein product is CACDPGGPGSNQPQHF.

This clone was counted once. The chain links TRBV9 to TRBJ1-1, with 9 bases identical to TRBD1. V was pared by 3 bases and J by 0 bases, with 3 bases of the junction left unmatched. This CDR3 spans 15 amino acids. Germline-derived CDR1 and CDR2 are SGDLS and YYNGEE. CDR3 sequence reads: CASSAGTGMNTEAFF. CDR3 DNA sequence: TGTGCCAGCAGCGCCGGGACAGGGATGAACACTGAAGCTTTCTTT.